This T cell receptor beta chain was captured by sequencing in a study of blood T cell repertoires in COVID-19. At the level of the study: The United States, Italy and Spain were the sources of the acute and convalescent COVID-19 samples. In each case, the material was cDNA or gDNA derived from T cells, B-cell-depleted T cells, or PBMCs.

With 5 bases removed from V and 0 bases from J, the gap between germline ends came to 9 bases. From germline, CDR1 is SNHLY and CDR2 FYNNEI. CDR3 length: 14 residues. How the authors handled the data: By means of reference gene primer amplification, nucleated cell counts were estimated. This table comes from immunoSEQ multiplex PCR, and its TCRdb copy is limited to in-frame clones, with some not included. The DNA gave D and trimming, while V, J and clone size come from that table. The sample records around 170,000 clones, 86% being singletons. This receptor was obtained from a woman aged 70-85 years with acute or convalescent COVID-19. The specimen was peripheral blood. V gene TRBV2 combines with J gene TRBJ2-3; D remains unclear. CDR3 region: CASSFRASTDTQYF. In DNA, the CDR3 is TGTGCCAGCAGTTTTAGAGCTAGCACAGATACGCAGTATTTT.